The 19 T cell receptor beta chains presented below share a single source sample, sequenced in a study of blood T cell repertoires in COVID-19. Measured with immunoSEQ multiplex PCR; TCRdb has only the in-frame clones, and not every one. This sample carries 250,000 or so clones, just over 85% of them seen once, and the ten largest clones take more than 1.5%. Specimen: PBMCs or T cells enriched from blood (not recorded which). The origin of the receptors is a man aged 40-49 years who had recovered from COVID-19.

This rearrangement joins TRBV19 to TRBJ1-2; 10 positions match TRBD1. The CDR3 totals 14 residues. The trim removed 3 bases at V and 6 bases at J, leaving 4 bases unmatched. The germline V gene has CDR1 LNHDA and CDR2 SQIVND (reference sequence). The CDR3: CASSILTGGNGYTF. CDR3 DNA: TGTGCCAGTAGTATCTTGACAGGGGGCAATGGCTACACCTTC.

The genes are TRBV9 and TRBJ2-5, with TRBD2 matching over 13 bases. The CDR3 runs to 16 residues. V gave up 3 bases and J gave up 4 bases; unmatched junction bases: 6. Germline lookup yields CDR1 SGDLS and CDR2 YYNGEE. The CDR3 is CASSGGLAGVRETQYF. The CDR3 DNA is TGTGCCAGCAGCGGTGGACTAGCGGGAGTACGAGAGACCCAGTACTTC.

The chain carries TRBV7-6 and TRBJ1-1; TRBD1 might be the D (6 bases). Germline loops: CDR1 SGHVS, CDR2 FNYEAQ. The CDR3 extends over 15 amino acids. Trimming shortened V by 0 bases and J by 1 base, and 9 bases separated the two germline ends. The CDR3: CASSLAGGWNTEAFF. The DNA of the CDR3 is TGTGCCAGCAGCTTAGCAGGGGGTTGGAACACTGAAGCTTTCTTT.

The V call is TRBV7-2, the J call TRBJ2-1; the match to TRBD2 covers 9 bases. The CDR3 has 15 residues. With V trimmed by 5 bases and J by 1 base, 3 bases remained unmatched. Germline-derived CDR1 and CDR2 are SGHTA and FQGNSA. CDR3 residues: CASSGTSPSYNEQFF. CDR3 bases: TGTGCCAGCAGCGGGACTAGCCCATCCTACAATGAGCAGTTCTTC.

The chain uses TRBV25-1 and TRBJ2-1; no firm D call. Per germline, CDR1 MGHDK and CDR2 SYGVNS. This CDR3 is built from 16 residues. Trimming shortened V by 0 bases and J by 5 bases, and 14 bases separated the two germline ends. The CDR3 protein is CASSEYTNPPNNEQFF. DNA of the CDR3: TGTGCCAGCAGTGAATATACAAACCCCCCCAACAATGAGCAGTTCTTC.

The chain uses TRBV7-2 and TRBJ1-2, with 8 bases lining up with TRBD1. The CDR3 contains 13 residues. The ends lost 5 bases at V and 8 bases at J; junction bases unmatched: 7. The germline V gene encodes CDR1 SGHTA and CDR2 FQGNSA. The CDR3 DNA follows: TGTGCCAGCAGCATGACAGGGGTAGGGGGCTACACCTTC. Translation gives CASSMTGVGGYTF.

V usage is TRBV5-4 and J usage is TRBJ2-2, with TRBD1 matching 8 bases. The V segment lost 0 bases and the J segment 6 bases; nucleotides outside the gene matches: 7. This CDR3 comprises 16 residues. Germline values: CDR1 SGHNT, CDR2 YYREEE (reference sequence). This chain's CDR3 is CASSLGRTGSAGELFF. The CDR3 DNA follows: TGTGCCAGCAGCTTGGGTAGGACAGGGTCGGCCGGGGAGCTGTTTTTT.

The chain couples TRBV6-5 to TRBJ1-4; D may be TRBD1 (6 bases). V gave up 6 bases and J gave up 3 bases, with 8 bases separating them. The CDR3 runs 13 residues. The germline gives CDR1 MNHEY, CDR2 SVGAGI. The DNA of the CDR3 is TGTGCCAGCAGGGACAGAGCTAATGAAAAACTGTTTTTT. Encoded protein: CASRDRANEKLFF.

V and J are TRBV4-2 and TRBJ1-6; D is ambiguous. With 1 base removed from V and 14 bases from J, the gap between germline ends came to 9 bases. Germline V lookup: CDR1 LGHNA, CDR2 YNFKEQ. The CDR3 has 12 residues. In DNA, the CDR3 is TGTGCCAGCAGCCAAGGATTTAGCTCCCTCCACTTT. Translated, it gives CASSQGFSSLHF.

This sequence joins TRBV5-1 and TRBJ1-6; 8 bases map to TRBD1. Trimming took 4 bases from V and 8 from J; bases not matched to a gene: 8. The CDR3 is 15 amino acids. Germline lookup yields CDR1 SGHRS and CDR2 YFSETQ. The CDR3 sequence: CASSLQQGADSPLHF. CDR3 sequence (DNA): TGCGCCAGCAGCCTCCAGCAGGGGGCGGATTCACCCCTCCACTTT. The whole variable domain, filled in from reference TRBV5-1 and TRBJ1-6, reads KAGVTQTPRYLIKTRGQQVTLSCSPISGHRSVSWYQQTPGQGLQFLFEYFSETQRNKGNFPGRFSGRQFSNSRSEMNVSTLELGDSALYLCASSLQQGADSPLHFGNGTRLTVT.

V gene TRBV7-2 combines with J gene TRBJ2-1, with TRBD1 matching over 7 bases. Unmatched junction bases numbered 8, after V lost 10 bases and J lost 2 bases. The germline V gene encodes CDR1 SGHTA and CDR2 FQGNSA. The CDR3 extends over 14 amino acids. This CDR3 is CATSRDSPYNEQFF. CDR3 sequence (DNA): TGTGCCACCTCCCGGGACAGCCCCTACAATGAGCAGTTCTTC.

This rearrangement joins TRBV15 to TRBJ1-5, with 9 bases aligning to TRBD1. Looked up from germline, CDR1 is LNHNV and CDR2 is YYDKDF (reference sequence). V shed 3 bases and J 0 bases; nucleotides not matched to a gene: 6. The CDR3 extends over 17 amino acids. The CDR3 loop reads CATSRGQGPYSNQPQHF. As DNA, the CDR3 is TGTGCCACCAGCAGGGGACAGGGCCCTTATAGCAATCAGCCCCAGCATTTT.

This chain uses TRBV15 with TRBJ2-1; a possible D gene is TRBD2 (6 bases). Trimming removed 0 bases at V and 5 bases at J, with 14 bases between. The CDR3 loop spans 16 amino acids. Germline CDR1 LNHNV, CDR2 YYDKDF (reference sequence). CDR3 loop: CATSRDSGAANNEQFF. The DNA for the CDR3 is TGTGCCACCAGCAGAGATTCGGGAGCGGCTAACAATGAGCAGTTCTTC. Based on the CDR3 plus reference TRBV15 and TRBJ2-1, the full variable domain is DAMVIQNPRYQVTQFGKPVTLSCSQTLNHNVMYWYQQKSSQAPKLLFHYYDKDFNNEADTPDNFQSRRPNTSFCFLDIRSPGLGDTAMYLCATSRDSGAANNEQFFGPGTRLTVL.

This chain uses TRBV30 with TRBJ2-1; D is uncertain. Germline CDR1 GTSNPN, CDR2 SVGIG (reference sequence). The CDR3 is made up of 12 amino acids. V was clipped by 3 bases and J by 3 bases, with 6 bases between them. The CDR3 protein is CAWRSIYNEQFF. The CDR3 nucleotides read TGTGCCTGGAGATCAATCTACAATGAGCAGTTCTTC.

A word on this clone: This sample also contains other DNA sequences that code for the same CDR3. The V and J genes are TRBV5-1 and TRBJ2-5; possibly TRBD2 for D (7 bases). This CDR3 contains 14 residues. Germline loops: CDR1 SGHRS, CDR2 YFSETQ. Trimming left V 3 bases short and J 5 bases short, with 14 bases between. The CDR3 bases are TGCGCCAGCAGCTGGATGGGGGGGCGGGAGACCCAGTACTTC. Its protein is CASSWMGGRETQYF.

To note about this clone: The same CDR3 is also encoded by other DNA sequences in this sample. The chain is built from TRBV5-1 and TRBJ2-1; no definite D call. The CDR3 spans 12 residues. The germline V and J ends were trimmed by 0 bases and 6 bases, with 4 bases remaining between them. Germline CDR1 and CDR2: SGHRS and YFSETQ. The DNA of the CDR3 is TGCGCCAGCAGCTTGGCGGGCAATGAGCAGTTCTTC. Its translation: CASSLAGNEQFF.

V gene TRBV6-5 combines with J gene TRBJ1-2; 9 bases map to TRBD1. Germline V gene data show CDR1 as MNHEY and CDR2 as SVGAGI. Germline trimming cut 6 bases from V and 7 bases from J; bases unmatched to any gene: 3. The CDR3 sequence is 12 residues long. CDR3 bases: TGTGCCAGCAGGGCGGACAGGGGTGGCTACACCTTC. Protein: CASRADRGGYTF.

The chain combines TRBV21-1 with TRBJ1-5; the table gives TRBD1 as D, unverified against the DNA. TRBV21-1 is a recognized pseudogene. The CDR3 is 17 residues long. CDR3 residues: CASSKIRPDYSNQPQHF. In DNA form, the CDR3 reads TGTGCCAGCAGCAAAATCAGGCCAGATTATAGCAATCAGCCCCAGCATTTT.

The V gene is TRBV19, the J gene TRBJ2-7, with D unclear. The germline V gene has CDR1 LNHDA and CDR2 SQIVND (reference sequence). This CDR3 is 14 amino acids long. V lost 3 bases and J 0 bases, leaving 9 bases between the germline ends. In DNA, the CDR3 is TGTGCCAGTAGTATCAGGATAAGCTCCTACGAGCAGTACTTC. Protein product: CASSIRISSYEQYF.